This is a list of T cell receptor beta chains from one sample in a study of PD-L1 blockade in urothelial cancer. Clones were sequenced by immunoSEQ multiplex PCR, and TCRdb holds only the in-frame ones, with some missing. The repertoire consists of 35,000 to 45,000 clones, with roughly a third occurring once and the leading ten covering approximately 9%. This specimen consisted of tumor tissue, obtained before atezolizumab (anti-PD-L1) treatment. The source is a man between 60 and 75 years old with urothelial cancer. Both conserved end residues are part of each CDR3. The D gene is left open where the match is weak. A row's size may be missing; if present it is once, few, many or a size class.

DNA: TGTGCCACCAGCAGAGGAGATGGGGCCAACGTCCTGACTTTC; CDR3: CATSRGDGANVLTF; D: -; J: TRBJ2-6; V: TRBV15; size: -
DNA: TGTGCCAGCTCACCACGTGGGAGAGGTATGGGCACTGAAGCTTTCTTT; CDR3: CASSPRGRGMGTEAFF; D: -; J: TRBJ1-1; V: TRBV18; size: -
DNA: TGTGCCAGCAGATCGGACAGGGATAGTAATGAAGCTTTCTTT; CDR3: CASRSDRDSNEAFF; D: TRBD1; J: TRBJ1-1; V: TRBV7-7; size: few
DNA: TGTGCCACAGAGAAGACAGGGCTCACAGATACGCAGTATTTT; CDR3: CATEKTGLTDTQYF; D: TRBD1; J: TRBJ2-3; V: TRBV6-8; size: -
DNA: TGTGCCAGCTCCCCCTTCCCCGGACAGGGGGAAAACTATGGCTACACCTTC; CDR3: CASSPFPGQGENYGYTF; D: TRBD1; J: TRBJ1-2; V: TRBV18; size: -
DNA: TGTGCCAGCTCACCACTCGCCAGGGGCGCTGAAGCTTTCTTT; CDR3: CASSPLARGAEAFF; D: -; J: TRBJ1-1; V: TRBV18; size: -
DNA: TGTGCCAGCTCAACAGGGGGCAATGGAAACACCATATATTTT; CDR3: CASSTGGNGNTIYF; D: TRBD1; J: TRBJ1-3; V: TRBV9; size: -
DNA: TGTGCCAGCAGGCCGGGACAGGGAACATCTGGAAACACCATATATTTT; CDR3: CASRPGQGTSGNTIYF; D: TRBD1; J: TRBJ1-3; V: TRBV6-8; size: -
DNA: TGTGCCAGCAGTGTGGCGGAGAACACTGAAGCTTTCTTT; CDR3: CASSVAENTEAFF; D: -; J: TRBJ1-1; V: TRBV6-4; size: -
DNA: TGTGCCAGCAGTTATGGGACTAGCCTAACCACCGGGGAGCTGTTTTTT; CDR3: CASSYGTSLTTGELFF; D: TRBD2; J: TRBJ2-2; V: TRBV6-8; size: few
DNA: TGTGCCAGCAGCTTGGGTGGGGGTCGCTACAATGAGCAGTTCTTC; CDR3: CASSLGGGRYNEQFF; D: -; J: TRBJ2-1; V: TRBV11-3; size: many
DNA: TGTGCCAGTAGTATAGGAGAGGTTCGAACTGAAGCTTTCTTT; CDR3: CASSIGEVRTEAFF; D: -; J: TRBJ1-1; V: TRBV19; size: -
DNA: TGCGCCAGCAGTCACTTCGACAGGAACACCGGGGAGCTGTTTTTT; CDR3: CASSHFDRNTGELFF; D: -; J: TRBJ2-2; V: TRBV23-1; size: -
DNA: TGTGCAAGTCGCTCGTATTGGCGGGGGAGCTCCTACAATGAGCAGTTCTTC; CDR3: CASRSYWRGSSYNEQFF; D: -; J: TRBJ2-1; V: TRBV12-2; size: many
DNA: TGTGCCAGCAGTTACGTGGCAGGGTCAGGCAATTCACCCCTCCACTTT; CDR3: CASSYVAGSGNSPLHF; D: -; J: TRBJ1-6; V: TRBV6-8; size: medium-sized
DNA: TGTGCCAGCTCAACGGGTTCCCAGATGAACACTGAAGCTTTCTTT; CDR3: CASSTGSQMNTEAFF; D: -; J: TRBJ1-1; V: TRBV18; size: few
DNA: TGTGCCAGCAGTGTAGGGGTCCGCGGCTACACCTTC; CDR3: CASSVGVRGYTF; D: -; J: TRBJ1-2; V: TRBV6-8; size: many
DNA: TGTGCCAGCTCACCTCCAGAACCCACAGATACGCAGTATTTT; CDR3: CASSPPEPTDTQYF; D: -; J: TRBJ2-3; V: TRBV18; size: once
DNA: TGTGCCACTAGCTGGGACCGCTACACCGGGGAGCTGTTTTTT; CDR3: CATSWDRYTGELFF; D: -; J: TRBJ2-2; V: TRBV19; size: -
DNA: TGTGCCAGCATTTTCGGATATAGCAATCAGCCCCAGCATTTT; CDR3: CASIFGYSNQPQHF; D: -; J: TRBJ1-5; V: TRBV6-8; size: few
DNA: TGTGCCAGTAGCGCAGCCGGGACAGGGAATAGGGAGACCCAGTACTTC; CDR3: CASSAAGTGNRETQYF; D: TRBD1; J: TRBJ2-5; V: TRBV19; size: -
DNA: TGTGCCAGCAGTTACTCGGCGGACAATGAGCAGTTCTTC; CDR3: CASSYSADNEQFF; D: -; J: TRBJ2-1; V: TRBV6-8; size: -
DNA: TGCGCCAGCAGCCCTCCCGACGGGGTCGGAAAACTGTTTTTT; CDR3: CASSPPDGVGKLFF; D: -; J: TRBJ1-4; V: TRBV1; size: many
DNA: TGTGCCAGCAGTTTCGGGGGGTTGGAAGAAAAACTGTTTTTT; CDR3: CASSFGGLEEKLFF; D: -; J: TRBJ1-4; V: TRBV28; size: -
DNA: TGCAGCGTTGAAGAAAAGGGGACAGGGATAGGTACCGGGGAGCTGTTTTTT; CDR3: CSVEEKGTGIGTGELFF; D: TRBD1; J: TRBJ2-2; V: TRBV29-1; size: few
DNA: TGCGCCAGCAGCGATACTGGGGCCATTTACGAGCAGTACTTC; CDR3: CASSDTGAIYEQYF; D: -; J: TRBJ2-7; V: TRBV5-1; size: few
DNA: TGTGCCTGGAGTGTTTTCAGCAATCAGCCCCAGCATTTT; CDR3: CAWSVFSNQPQHF; D: -; J: TRBJ1-5; V: TRBV30; size: few